A selection of T cell receptor beta chains follows, all from one sample in a study of blood T cell repertoires in COVID-19. Some clones are missing from TCRdb's copy, which holds only in-frame ones; the method was immunoSEQ multiplex PCR. The sample records 100,000 to 150,000 clones, 65% to 90% being singletons. Material: peripheral blood. The source of these receptors is a woman of 80 years or more with acute or convalescent COVID-19. Both conserved end residues are part of each CDR3. A D gene is named only where the DNA matches it firmly. A row's size may be missing; if present it is once, few, many or a size class.

TRBV6-5	-	TRBJ1-2	-	CASTPLLDYGYTF	TGTGCCAGCACCCCTCTTCTCGACTATGGCTACACCTTC
TRBV3-1/TRBV3-2	-	TRBJ1-6	-	CASSQAVPGMGNSPLHF	TGTGCCAGCAGCCAAGCTGTTCCCGGGATGGGGAATTCACCCCTCCACTTT
TRBV6-6	-	TRBJ1-2	-	CASSYSLVTPFGGYTF	TGTGCCAGCAGTTACTCGCTCGTCACACCCTTTGGTGGCTACACCTTC
TRBV28	-	TRBJ1-6	-	CASTQGNSYNSPLHF	TGTGCCAGCACTCAGGGGAACTCCTATAATTCACCCCTCCACTTT
TRBV7-9	-	TRBJ1-2	TRBD1	CASSGRLGQGAWGGYTF	TGTGCCAGCAGCGGACGACTCGGACAGGGGGCCTGGGGTGGCTACACCTTC
TRBV7-9	-	TRBJ2-1	-	CASSLGALTGSWKQFF	TGTGCCAGCAGCTTAGGCGCCTTAACAGGGAGTTGGAAGCAGTTCTTC
TRBV5-1	-	TRBJ2-3	TRBD1	CASSSGTGGGTDTQYF	TGCGCCAGCAGCTCCGGGACAGGGGGAGGCACAGATACGCAGTATTTT
TRBV11-2	-	TRBJ1-1	-	CASSLGPVRGRLEAFF	TGTGCCAGCAGCTTAGGGCCCGTCCGCGGCCGATTAGAAGCTTTCTTT
TRBV6-2/TRBV6-3	-	TRBJ2-2	TRBD1	CASSYSIRQGAGGELFF	TGTGCCAGCAGTTACTCGATTCGACAGGGGGCAGGCGGGGAGCTGTTTTTT
TRBV19	-	TRBJ2-2	TRBD2	CASSSYQGLADTGELFF	TGTGCCAGTAGTAGCTACCAGGGACTAGCGGACACCGGGGAGCTGTTTTTT
TRBV6-5	-	TRBJ1-2	-	CASSYSMTGGYGYTF	TGTGCCAGCAGTTACTCGATGACGGGTGGCTATGGCTACACCTTC
TRBV5-1	-	TRBJ2-7	TRBD1	CASSPDRGFSYEQYF	TGCGCCAGCAGCCCGGACAGGGGGTTCTCCTACGAGCAGTACTTC
TRBV5-1	-	TRBJ1-1	-	CASSLGSIGNTEAFF	TGCGCCAGCAGCTTGGGGAGTATAGGGAACACTGAAGCTTTCTTT
TRBV7-9	-	TRBJ1-1	-	CARFEGTLNTEAFF	TGTGCCAGGTTTGAGGGGACATTGAACACTGAAGCTTTCTTT
TRBV4-1	-	TRBJ1-2	-	CASSQVGGGKAYGYTF	TGCGCCAGCAGCCAAGTTGGGGGGGGCAAAGCCTATGGCTACACCTTC
TRBV7-9	-	TRBJ1-1	-	CASSPPGGNTEAFF	TGTGCCAGCAGCCCACCGGGGGGGAACACTGAAGCTTTCTTT
TRBV28	-	TRBJ1-4	TRBD1	CASYKTGDNEKLFF	TGTGCCAGCTATAAGACAGGGGATAATGAAAAACTGTTTTTT
TRBV4-2	-	TRBJ1-2	-	CASSQGSLKGAEGYTF	TGTGCCAGCAGCCAAGGATCCTTAAAAGGGGCTGAGGGCTACACCTTC
TRBV4-3	-	TRBJ1-1	-	CASSQGQRMNTEAFF	TGCGCCAGCAGCCAGGGACAACGCATGAACACTGAAGCTTTCTTT
TRBV5-4	-	TRBJ2-6	-	CATLDSGTGANVLTF	TGTGCCACCTTGGATTCAGGTACTGGGGCCAACGTCCTGACTTTC
TRBV2	-	TRBJ2-3	-	CASRADRRITDTQYF	TGTGCCAGCAGGGCGGACAGACGAATCACAGATACGCAGTATTTT
TRBV3-1/TRBV3-2	-	TRBJ2-3	TRBD2	CASSQIRSGGNTDTQYF	TGTGCCAGCAGCCAGATACGGAGCGGGGGGAACACAGATACGCAGTATTTT
TRBV5-5	-	TRBJ2-5	-	CASSLAETQYF	TGTGCCAGCAGCTTGGCTGAGACCCAGTACTTC
TRBV5-1	-	TRBJ1-1	-	CASSSQVNTEAFF	TGCGCCAGCAGCTCCCAGGTGAACACTGAAGCTTTCTTT
TRBV28	once	TRBJ1-4	TRBD1	CASTLTGGAEKLFF	TGTGCCAGCACTTTGACAGGGGGCGCCGAAAAACTGTTTTTT
TRBV11-2	-	TRBJ2-7	TRBD2	CASSQTSGEVEQYF	TGTGCCAGCAGCCAAACCAGCGGGGAAGTCGAGCAGTACTTC
TRBV24-1	-	TRBJ2-2	-	CATSVPGQQGELFF	TGTGCCACCAGTGTCCCCGGACAGCAAGGAGAGCTGTTTTTT
TRBV10-2	-	TRBJ2-2	-	CASRPGGLNTGELFF	TGCGCCAGCAGACCCGGGGGACTGAACACCGGGGAGCTGTTTTTT
TRBV5-1	-	TRBJ1-1	-	CASSLRSLNTEAFF	TGCGCCAGCAGTTTGCGCAGTTTGAACACTGAAGCTTTCTTT
TRBV6-1	few	TRBJ1-2	TRBD1	CASSEARRQGGAYGYTF	TGTGCCAGCAGTGAAGCGCGTCGGCAGGGGGGCGCCTATGGCTACACCTTC
TRBV4-3	-	TRBJ1-2	-	CASSHPSWGFDGYTF	TGCGCCAGCAGCCACCCCTCTTGGGGCTTTGATGGCTACACCTTC
TRBV18	-	TRBJ2-7	TRBD1	CASSPGQGDYEQYF	TGTGCCAGCTCACCGGGACAGGGAGACTACGAGCAGTACTTC
TRBV2	-	TRBJ1-3	-	CASGAAGRSGNTIYF	TGTGCCAGCGGAGCGGCCGGCCGCTCTGGAAACACCATATATTTT
TRBV29-1	-	TRBJ1-2	-	CSVEVGGGYTF	TGCAGCGTTGAAGTCGGAGGCGGCTACACCTTC
TRBV5-8	-	TRBJ1-2	-	CASSQVWTRANYGYTF	TGTGCCAGCAGTCAGGTGTGGACACGAGCTAACTATGGCTACACCTTC
TRBV19	-	TRBJ2-3	TRBD1	CASSIAWTGGPDTQYF	TGTGCCAGTAGTATAGCGTGGACAGGGGGCCCAGATACGCAGTATTTT
TRBV5-1	-	TRBJ2-5	TRBD2	CASRAGPLETQYF	TGCGCCAGCAGAGCGGGACCGCTGGAGACCCAGTACTTC
TRBV18	-	TRBJ2-1	-	CASSQGLNEQFF	TGTGCCAGCTCCCAGGGCCTCAATGAGCAGTTCTTC
TRBV27	-	TRBJ1-5	-	CASNPLGRGSNQPQHF	TGTGCCAGCAATCCTCTAGGGAGAGGTAGCAATCAGCCCCAGCATTTT
TRBV3-1/TRBV3-2	-	TRBJ1-2	-	CASSQDGGVPNYGYTF	TGTGCCAGCAGCCAAGATGGAGGGGTCCCTAACTATGGCTACACCTTC
TRBV15	-	TRBJ1-4	TRBD1	CATSRDTGTVEKLFF	TGTGCCACCAGCAGAGATACAGGGACAGTTGAAAAACTGTTTTTT
TRBV3-1/TRBV3-2	-	TRBJ1-1	-	CATKTDLNTEAFF	TGTGCCACCAAGACAGATCTGAACACTGAAGCTTTCTTT
TRBV7-7	-	TRBJ2-1	-	CASSINRDTYNEQFF	TGTGCTAGCAGTATAAACAGGGATACCTACAATGAGCAGTTCTTC
TRBV6-2/TRBV6-3	few	TRBJ1-3	-	CASSTRQRGSSGNTIYF	TGTGCCAGCAGTACCCGACAGCGGGGCAGCTCTGGAAACACCATATATTTT
TRBV5-1	-	TRBJ2-1	TRBD1	CASSLATGGNEQFF	TGCGCCAGCAGCTTGGCAACAGGGGGAAATGAGCAGTTCTTC